These T cell receptor beta chains were read from a single sample in a study of T cells in Graves' hyperthyroidism and ophthalmopathy. A single record per CDR3 protein comes from TCRdb applying MiXCR to the multiplex PCR reads. Of more than 600,000 distinct CDR3 sequences listed, 16% were seen once; the top ten hold roughly 8%. Sequencing input: blood. The receptors here all came from a man between 18 and 35 years old with Graves' hyperthyroidism. Each CDR3 is given with its conserved first and last residue. The D gene is left open where the match is weak. Size tells how often a clone was seen (once, few, many) or the class of an expanded clone, and some rows leave it out.

J gene,D gene,clone size,V gene,CDR3 DNA,CDR3 protein
TRBJ1-5,TRBD1,many,TRBV28,TGTGCCAGCCGTAGGGGCCGACAGGGGCTGCATCAGCCCCAGCATTTT,CASRRGRQGLHQPQHF
TRBJ2-5,TRBD2,many,TRBV7-2,TGTGCCAGCAGTCGCGGGAGACGGATAGAGACCCAGTACTTC,CASSRGRRIETQYF
TRBJ2-1,.,few,TRBV7-3,TGTGCCAGCAGCCCCCTACATTCTGCCTACAATGAGCAGTTCTTC,CASSPLHSAYNEQFF
TRBJ1-1,.,many,TRBV28,TGTGCCAGCAGTAGTATTAACACTGAAGCTTTCTTT,CASSSINTEAFF
TRBJ2-7,TRBD2,.,TRBV6-1,TGTGCCAGCAGTGAAGCCAACGGGAGGGGATTCTACGAAGTCGAGCAGTACTTC,CASSEANGRGFYEVEQYF
TRBJ2-7,.,few,TRBV29-1,TGCAGCGTTGGAGCGGGCGCCCATTACGAGCAGTACTTC,CSVGAGAHYEQYF
TRBJ1-2,TRBD1,.,TRBV4-3,TGCGCCAGCAGCCAAGAACAGGGGGCGGGCTATGGCTACACCTTC,CASSQEQGAGYGYTF
TRBJ2-1,.,.,TRBV6-2/TRBV6-3,TGTGCCAGCAGTGGGGGGCGGGTCGGGACGCTCTCCTACAATGAGCAGTTCTTC,CASSGGRVGTLSYNEQFF
TRBJ2-2,TRBD1,.,TRBV6-1,TGTGCCAGCAGTCCCGGACAGGCGAAGACTTTAGGCGAGCTGTTTTTT,CASSPGQAKTLGELFF
TRBJ2-1,TRBD2,many,TRBV28,TGTGCCAGCACCCTCCCCGGGACTAGCGGGATGGTTGAGCAGTTCTTC,CASTLPGTSGMVEQFF
TRBJ2-1,.,few,TRBV28,TGTGCCAGCAGTCCTCGGGGCGCCCCGTACAATGAGCAGTTCTTC,CASSPRGAPYNEQFF
TRBJ1-1,TRBD1,many,TRBV2,TGTGCCAGCACACAGGGGTTAGTCGGGCACACTGAAGCTTTCTTT,CASTQGLVGHTEAFF
TRBJ2-7,TRBD1,many,TRBV18,TGTGCCAGCTCACCGATGGGACAGGGGGCCACCTACGAGCAGTACTTC,CASSPMGQGATYEQYF
TRBJ2-7,TRBD1,few,TRBV30,TGTGCCTTAGGACAGGGCTACGAGCAGTACTTC,CALGQGYEQYF
TRBJ2-5,.,many,TRBV6-5,TGTGCCAGCAGTTACTCGGCGGGCCGGTACCAAGAGACCCAGTACTTC,CASSYSAGRYQETQYF
TRBJ1-1,TRBD1,many,TRBV6-2/TRBV6-3,TGTGCCAGCACTCCACGGGACAGCCCCGCCCGGGGCACTGAAGCTTTCTTT,CASTPRDSPARGTEAFF
TRBJ2-7,TRBD2,.,TRBV6-1,TGTGCCAGCAGTGAAAGCGGGAGCGAGCAGTACTTC,CASSESGSEQYF